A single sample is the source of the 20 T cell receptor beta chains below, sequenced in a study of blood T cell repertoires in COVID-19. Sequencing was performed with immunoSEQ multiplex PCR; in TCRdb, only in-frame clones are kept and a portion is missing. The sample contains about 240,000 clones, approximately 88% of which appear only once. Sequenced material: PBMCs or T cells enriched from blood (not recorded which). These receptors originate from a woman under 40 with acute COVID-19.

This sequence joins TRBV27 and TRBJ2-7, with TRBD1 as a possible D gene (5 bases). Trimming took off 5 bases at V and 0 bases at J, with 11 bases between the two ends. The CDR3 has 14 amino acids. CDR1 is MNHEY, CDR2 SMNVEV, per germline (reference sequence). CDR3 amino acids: CASSHWGSSYEQYF. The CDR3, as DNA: TGTGCCAGCAGTCACTGGGGCAGCTCCTACGAGCAGTACTTC.

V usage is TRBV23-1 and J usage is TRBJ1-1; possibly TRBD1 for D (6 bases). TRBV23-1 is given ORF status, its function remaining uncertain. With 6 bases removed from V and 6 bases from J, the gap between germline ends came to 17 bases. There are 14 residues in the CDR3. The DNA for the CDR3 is TGCGCCAGCAGGGGGGCTTCTCGGGGGGCTGAAGCTTTCTTT. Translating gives CASRGASRGAEAFF.

This CDR3 reads CASSQGSGGAYEQYF. The CDR3 nucleotides are TGTGCCAGCAGCCAAGGAAGCGGGGGGGCCTACGAGCAGTACTTC. The rearrangement uses TRBV3-1 (or the pseudogene TRBV3-2) and TRBJ2-7; 10 nucleotides match TRBD2. Trimming cost V 1 base and J 2 bases; bases outside gene matches: 2. CDR1 and CDR2 from the germline V gene are LGHDT and YNNKEL (reference sequence). This CDR3 region has 15 residues.

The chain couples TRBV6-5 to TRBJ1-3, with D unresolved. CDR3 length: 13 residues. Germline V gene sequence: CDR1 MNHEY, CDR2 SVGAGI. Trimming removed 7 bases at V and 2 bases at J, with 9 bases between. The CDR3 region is CASIAGPGNTIYF. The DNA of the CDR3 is TGTGCCAGCATCGCAGGTCCTGGAAACACCATATATTTT.

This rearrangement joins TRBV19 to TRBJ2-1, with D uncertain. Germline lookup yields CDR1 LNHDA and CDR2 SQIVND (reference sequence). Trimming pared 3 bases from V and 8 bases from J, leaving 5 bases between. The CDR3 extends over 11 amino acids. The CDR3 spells CASSIRDEQFF. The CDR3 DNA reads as TGTGCCAGTAGTATTAGAGATGAGCAGTTCTTC.

DNA of the CDR3: TGCGCCAGCAGCCAAGCCCCGGGACAGCGCTACGAGCAGTACTTC. Its translation is CASSQAPGQRYEQYF. This rearrangement joins TRBV4-1 to TRBJ2-7; 7 bases match TRBD1. After removal of 1 base from V and 3 bases from J, the junction contained 6 bases not matched to a gene. The CDR3 is made up of 15 amino acids. The V gene's germline CDR1 is MGHRA and CDR2 YSYEKL.

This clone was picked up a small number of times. In DNA form, the CDR3 reads TGTGCCAGCTGCTCCCGGGACACCGCTCGGTATGGCTACACCTTC. It is translated as CASCSRDTARYGYTF. The chain employs TRBV5-6 and TRBJ1-2; a possible D gene is TRBD1 (6 bases). CDR1 and CDR2 from the germline V gene are SGHDT and YYEEEE. The V end lost 7 bases, the J end lost 5 bases, and 21 bases lay between the germline ends. CDR3 size: 15 residues.

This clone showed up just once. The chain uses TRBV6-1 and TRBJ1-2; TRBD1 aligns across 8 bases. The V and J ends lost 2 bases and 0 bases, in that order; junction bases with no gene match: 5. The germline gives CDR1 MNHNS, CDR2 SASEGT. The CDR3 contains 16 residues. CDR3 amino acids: CASSEQDRGPNYGYTF. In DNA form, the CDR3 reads TGTGCCAGCAGTGAACAAGACAGGGGCCCTAACTATGGCTACACCTTC.

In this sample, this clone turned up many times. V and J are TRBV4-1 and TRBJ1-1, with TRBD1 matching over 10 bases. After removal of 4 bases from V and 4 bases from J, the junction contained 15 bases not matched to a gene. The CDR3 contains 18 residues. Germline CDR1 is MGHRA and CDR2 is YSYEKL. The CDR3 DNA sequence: TGCGCCAGCAGCCTTCTTCTAACCGCCAGGGACAGGGGCACTGAAGCTTTCTTT. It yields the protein CASSLLLTARDRGTEAFF.

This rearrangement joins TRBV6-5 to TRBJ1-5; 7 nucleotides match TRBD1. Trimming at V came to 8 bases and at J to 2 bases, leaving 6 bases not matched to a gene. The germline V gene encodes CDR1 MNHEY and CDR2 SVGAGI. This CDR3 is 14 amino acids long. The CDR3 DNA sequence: TGTGCCAGCCTCTACAGGGGTGGCAATCAGCCCCAGCATTTT. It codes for CASLYRGGNQPQHF.

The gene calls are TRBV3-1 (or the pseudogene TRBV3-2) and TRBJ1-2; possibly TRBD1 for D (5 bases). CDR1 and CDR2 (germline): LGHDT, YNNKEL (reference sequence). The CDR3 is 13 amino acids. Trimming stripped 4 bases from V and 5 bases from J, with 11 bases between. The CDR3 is CASSPDGGYGYTF. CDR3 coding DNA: TGTGCCAGCAGCCCGGACGGGGGGTATGGCTACACCTTC.

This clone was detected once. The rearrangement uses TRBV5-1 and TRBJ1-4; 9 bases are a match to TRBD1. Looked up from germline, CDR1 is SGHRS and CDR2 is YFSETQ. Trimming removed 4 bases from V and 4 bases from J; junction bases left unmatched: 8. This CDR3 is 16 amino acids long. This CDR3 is CASSPEAGQGNEKLFF. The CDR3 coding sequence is TGCGCCAGCAGCCCCGAGGCGGGACAGGGTAATGAAAAACTGTTTTTT.

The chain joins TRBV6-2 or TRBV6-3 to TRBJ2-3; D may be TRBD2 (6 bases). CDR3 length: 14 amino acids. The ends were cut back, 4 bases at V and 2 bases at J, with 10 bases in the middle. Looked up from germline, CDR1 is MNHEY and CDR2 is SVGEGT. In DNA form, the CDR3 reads TGTGCCAGCAGTTGGGGGGATTCCACAGATACGCAGTATTTT. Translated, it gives CASSWGDSTDTQYF.

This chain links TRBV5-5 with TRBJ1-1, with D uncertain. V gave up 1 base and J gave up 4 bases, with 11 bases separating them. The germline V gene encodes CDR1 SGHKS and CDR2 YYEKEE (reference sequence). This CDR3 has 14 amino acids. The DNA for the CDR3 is TGTGCCAGCAGCTTGCAACTCGTTGGCACTGAAGCTTTCTTT. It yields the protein CASSLQLVGTEAFF.

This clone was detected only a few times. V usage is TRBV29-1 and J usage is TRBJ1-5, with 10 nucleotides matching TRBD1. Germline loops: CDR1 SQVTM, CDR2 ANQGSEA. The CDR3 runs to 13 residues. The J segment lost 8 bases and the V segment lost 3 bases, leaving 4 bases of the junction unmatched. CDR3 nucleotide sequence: TGCAGCGTTGACGGACAGGGGGGTGAGCCCCAGCATTTT. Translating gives CSVDGQGGEPQHF.

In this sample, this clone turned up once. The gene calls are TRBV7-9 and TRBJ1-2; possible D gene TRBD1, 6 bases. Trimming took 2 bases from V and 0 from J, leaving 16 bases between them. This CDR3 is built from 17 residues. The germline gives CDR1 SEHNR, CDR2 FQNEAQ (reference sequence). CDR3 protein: CASSLIPGASPNYGYTF. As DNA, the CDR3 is TGTGCCAGCAGCTTAATACCAGGGGCCTCTCCTAACTATGGCTACACCTTC. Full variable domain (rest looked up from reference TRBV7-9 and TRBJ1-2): DTGVSQNPRHKITKRGQNVTFRCDPISEHNRLYWYRQTLGQGPEFLTYFQNEAQLEKSRLLSDRFSAERPKGSFSTLEIQRTEQGDSAMYLCASSLIPGASPNYGYTFGSGTRLTVV.

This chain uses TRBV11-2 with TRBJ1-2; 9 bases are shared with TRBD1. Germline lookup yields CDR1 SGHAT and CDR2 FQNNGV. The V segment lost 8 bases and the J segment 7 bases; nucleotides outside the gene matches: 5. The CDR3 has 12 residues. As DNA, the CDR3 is TGTGCCAGCCGGGGACAGGGAGGTGGCTACACCTTC. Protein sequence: CASRGQGGGYTF.

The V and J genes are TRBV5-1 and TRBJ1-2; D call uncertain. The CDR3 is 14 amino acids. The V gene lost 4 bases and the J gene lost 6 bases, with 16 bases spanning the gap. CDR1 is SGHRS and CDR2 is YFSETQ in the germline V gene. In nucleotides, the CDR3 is TGCGCCAGCAGCCCGTCGACAAGCCAGGATGGCTACACCTTC. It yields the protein CASSPSTSQDGYTF.

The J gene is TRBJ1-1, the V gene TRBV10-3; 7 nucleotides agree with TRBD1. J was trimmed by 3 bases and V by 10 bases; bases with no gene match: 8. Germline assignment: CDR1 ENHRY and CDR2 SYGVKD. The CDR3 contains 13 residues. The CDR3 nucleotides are TGTGCCACACACAGGGGCGAGGACACTGAAGCTTTCTTT. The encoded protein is CATHRGEDTEAFF.

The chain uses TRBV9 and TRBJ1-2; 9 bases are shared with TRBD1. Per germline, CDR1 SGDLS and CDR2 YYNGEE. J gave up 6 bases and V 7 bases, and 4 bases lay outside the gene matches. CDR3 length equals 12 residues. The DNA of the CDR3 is TGTGCCAGCGGCCGGACAGGGGATGGCTACACCTTC. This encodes CASGRTGDGYTF.